The 31 T cell receptor beta chains given below trace back to one sample, sequenced in a study of blood T cell repertoires in COVID-19. TCRdb's copy holds only in-frame clones and misses some; the assay was immunoSEQ multiplex PCR. The repertoire consists of 90,000 to 130,000 clones, with about 89% occurring once and the leading ten covering 4% to 5%. Sequencing used peripheral blood. These receptors originate from a man aged 35-49 years with acute or convalescent COVID-19.

The chain employs TRBV6-2 or TRBV6-3 and TRBJ1-2; unclear D gene. Deletions cut 2 bases from V and 4 bases from J, with 8 bases between. Per the germline V gene, CDR1 is MNHEY and CDR2 is SVGEGT. The CDR3 consists of 13 residues. The CDR3 sequence is CASSYEGSYGYTF. The CDR3 nucleotides read TGTGCCAGCAGTTACGAGGGCTCCTATGGCTACACCTTC.

The J gene is TRBJ1-2, the V gene TRBV5-6; perhaps TRBD1 as D (6 bases). V was cut by 0 bases and J by 7 bases, with 13 bases left in between. Germline values: CDR1 SGHDT, CDR2 YYEEEE. The CDR3 runs to 14 residues. In DNA form, the CDR3 reads TGTGCCAGCAGCTTGGTTTACAGGGCCCCTGGCTACACCTTC. Its protein product is CASSLVYRAPGYTF.

The rearrangement uses TRBV5-6 and TRBJ1-2, with TRBD1 matching over 7 bases. This CDR3 has 18 residues. The ends lost 0 bases at V and 4 bases at J; junction bases unmatched: 15. Looked up from germline, CDR1 is SGHDT and CDR2 is YYEEEE. In DNA, the CDR3 is TGTGCCAGCAGCTTGGGGTCGGCAGGGGGAGGCCGCGGCTATGGCTACACCTTC. The encoded protein is CASSLGSAGGGRGYGYTF.

This sequence joins TRBV6-5 and TRBJ2-2; D is unresolved. Trimming removed 7 bases at V and 2 bases at J, with 11 bases between. The V gene's germline CDR1 is MNHEY and CDR2 SVGAGI. This CDR3 comprises 14 residues. This CDR3 is CASIGRQNTGELFF. For the CDR3, the DNA is TGTGCCAGCATAGGCAGGCAAAACACCGGGGAGCTGTTTTTT.

The chain has TRBV3-1 (or the pseudogene TRBV3-2) and TRBJ1-4; D unclear. Trimming pared 0 bases from V and 4 bases from J, leaving 12 bases between. CDR1 is LGHDT, CDR2 YNNKEL, per germline (reference sequence). The CDR3 runs 16 residues. CDR3 protein: CASSQEPIASNEKLFF. In DNA form, the CDR3 reads TGTGCCAGCAGCCAAGAACCGATTGCCAGTAATGAAAAACTGTTTTTT.

This chain joins TRBV14 and TRBJ2-3, with TRBD2 identical over 8 bases. Per the germline V gene, CDR1 is SGHDN and CDR2 is FVKESK. The V gene end was trimmed by 6 bases and the J gene end by 2 bases; junction bases not matched to a gene: 7. The CDR3 is 15 residues long. The CDR3 bases are TGTGCCAGCAGACCTTGGCGGGGGGACACAGATACGCAGTATTTT. Protein product: CASRPWRGDTDTQYF.

The chain combines TRBV19 with TRBJ2-7; TRBD2 agrees at 13 bases. This CDR3 spans 16 amino acids. The V and J ends lost 5 bases and 3 bases, in that order; junction bases with no gene match: 7. CDR1 LNHDA and CDR2 SQIVND come from the germline V gene (reference sequence). CDR3 sequence reads: CASSQGTSGKYYEQYF. CDR3 DNA sequence: TGTGCCAGTAGTCAGGGGACTAGCGGGAAATACTACGAGCAGTACTTC.

The V and J genes are TRBV5-1 and TRBJ1-4; no clear D gene. The CDR3 is made up of 18 amino acids. In germline, CDR1 is SGHRS, CDR2 YFSETQ. V shed 4 bases and J shed 0 bases, with 19 bases lying between them. The CDR3 bases are TGCGCCAGCAGCCCAGGAGTGCGGGGAAGTGCAACTAATGAAAAACTGTTTTTT. The encoded protein is CASSPGVRGSATNEKLFF.

This chain links TRBV3-1 (or the pseudogene TRBV3-2) with TRBJ2-2; TRBD1 matches 10 bases. J gave up 8 bases and V 6 bases, and 18 bases lay outside the gene matches. The CDR3 runs to 18 residues. Germline V CDR1 and CDR2: LGHDT, YNNKEL (reference sequence). The DNA of the CDR3 is TGTGCCAGCAGTATCACAACACCGGGACAGGGGCCCAAGGGGGAGCTGTTTTTT. This encodes CASSITTPGQGPKGELFF.

V usage is TRBV12-3 or TRBV12-4 and J usage is TRBJ1-2; perhaps TRBD1 as D (5 bases). The CDR3 runs 13 residues. Trimming left V 3 bases short and J 9 bases short, with 14 bases between. CDR3 loop: CASSLQGAVSYTF. The CDR3 nucleotides are TGTGCCAGCAGTTTGCAGGGTGCGGTGAGCTACACCTTC.

This chain links TRBV19 with TRBJ2-1; 12 nucleotides align to TRBD2. Trimming took 2 bases from V and 0 from J; bases not matched to a gene: 5. Looked up from germline, CDR1 is LNHDA and CDR2 is SQIVND (reference sequence). This CDR3 spans 18 amino acids. In nucleotides, the CDR3 is TGTGCCAGTAGTATAACTAGCGGGGGGACGAGCTCCTACAATGAGCAGTTCTTC. Amino acid sequence: CASSITSGGTSSYNEQFF.

The rearrangement uses TRBV9 and TRBJ1-4; D may be TRBD1 (5 bases). V gave up 3 bases and J gave up 5 bases, with 11 bases separating them. The germline V gene has CDR1 SGDLS and CDR2 YYNGEE. CDR3 length: 14 amino acids. The CDR3 is CASSGTGLNEKLFF. CDR3 coding DNA: TGTGCCAGCAGCGGAACAGGATTGAATGAAAAACTGTTTTTT.

This rearrangement joins TRBV7-2 to TRBJ1-2, with 9 bases matching TRBD1. The CDR3 covers 15 residues. Germline values: CDR1 SGHTA, CDR2 FQGNSA. V lost 6 bases to trimming and J lost 4 bases; unmatched junction nucleotides: 9. CDR3 in DNA: TGTGCCAGCAGTTACCCGACGGGACAGGGCTATGGCTACACCTTC. Translation gives CASSYPTGQGYGYTF.

Only a few counts were recorded for this clone. This chain connects TRBV6-2 or TRBV6-3 to TRBJ2-1; D gene uncertain. Trimming took off 6 bases at V and 3 bases at J, with 15 bases between the two ends. Germline V lookup: CDR1 MNHEY, CDR2 SVGEGT. The CDR3 runs to 15 residues. Written as DNA, the CDR3 is TGTGCCAGCAGCATGAGATCCTCAATCTACAATGAGCAGTTCTTC. It codes for CASSMRSSIYNEQFF.

V gene TRBV4-2 combines with J gene TRBJ1-2; TRBD1 agrees at 8 bases. The V and J ends lost 2 bases and 2 bases, in that order; junction bases with no gene match: 13. In germline, CDR1 is LGHNA, CDR2 YNFKEQ. The CDR3 has 18 amino acids. CDR3: CASSQWGQAGSLNYGYTF. CDR3 sequence (DNA): TGTGCCAGCAGCCAATGGGGACAGGCGGGGAGTTTGAACTATGGCTACACCTTC.

This chain uses TRBV5-5 with TRBJ1-5; D remains ambiguous. The CDR3 runs 14 residues. In germline, CDR1 is SGHKS, CDR2 YYEKEE (reference sequence). Trimming cost V 0 bases and J 2 bases, with 6 bases left between them. CDR3 sequence: CASSLDRGNQPQHF. The CDR3 coding sequence is TGTGCCAGCAGCTTGGATCGGGGCAATCAGCCCCAGCATTTT.

The chain joins TRBV13 to TRBJ2-5; 8 positions match TRBD1. Germline V CDR1 and CDR2: PRHDT, FYEKMQ (reference sequence). V dropped 4 bases and J dropped 5; count of bases not matched to a gene: 12. The CDR3 runs 16 residues. This chain's CDR3 is CASSSKSRDRSETQYF. The CDR3 DNA is TGTGCCAGCAGCTCCAAGTCCCGGGACAGGTCTGAGACCCAGTACTTC. The whole variable domain, filled in from reference TRBV13 and TRBJ2-5, reads AAGVIQSPRHLIKEKRETATLKCYPIPRHDTVYWYQQGPGQDPQFLISFYEKMQSDKGSIPDRFSAQQFSDYHSELNMSSLELGDSALYFCASSSKSRDRSETQYFGPGTRLLVL.

This clone was seen only a few times. This sequence joins TRBV2 and TRBJ1-3; TRBD1 agrees at 10 bases. CDR3 length equals 17 residues. The V segment lost 5 bases and the J segment 3 bases; nucleotides outside the gene matches: 10. In germline, CDR1 is SNHLY, CDR2 FYNNEI. The CDR3 here is CASSLRDGQGGGNTIYF. CDR3 nucleotide sequence: TGTGCCAGCAGTCTACGGGATGGACAGGGGGGTGGAAACACCATATATTTT.

This clone has only one observation. V is TRBV29-1 and J is TRBJ1-2; D is unresolved. The V end lost 6 bases, the J end lost 0 bases, and 8 bases lay between the germline ends. The CDR3 is 12 amino acids. The V gene's germline CDR1 is SQVTM and CDR2 ANQGSEA. The CDR3 spells CSVASTNYGYTF. In DNA form, the CDR3 reads TGCAGCGTCGCCAGTACTAACTATGGCTACACCTTC.

The chain couples TRBV19 to TRBJ1-5, with D perhaps TRBD1 (5 bases). The germline CDR1 and CDR2 sequences are LNHDA and SQIVND (reference sequence). The CDR3 spans 14 residues. V was pared by 3 bases and J by 6 bases, with 12 bases between. The CDR3 protein is CASSIRGIGQPQHF. CDR3 DNA: TGTGCCAGTAGTATTAGGGGTATCGGTCAGCCCCAGCATTTT.

This clone was counted between two and nine times. The rearrangement joins TRBV7-6 to TRBJ2-1; 14 bases agree with TRBD2. CDR3 size: 15 residues. Germline CDR1 SGHVS, CDR2 FNYEAQ. Trimming cost V 5 bases and J 9 bases; bases outside gene matches: 6. The CDR3 loop reads CASSGTSGRIGEQFF. CDR3 bases: TGTGCCAGCAGCGGGACTAGCGGGAGAATCGGTGAGCAGTTCTTC.

The chain employs TRBV5-1 and TRBJ1-1; tentatively, D is TRBD1 (6 bases). Per germline, CDR1 SGHRS and CDR2 YFSETQ. V dropped 2 bases and J dropped 4 bases, with 18 bases sitting between them. The CDR3 extends over 16 amino acids. The DNA of the CDR3 is TGCGCCAGCAGCTTTTCAGGGGTCGATAGTGGCACTGAAGCTTTCTTT. Amino acids: CASSFSGVDSGTEAFF. The full variable domain, completed using reference TRBV5-1 and TRBJ1-1, is KAGVTQTPRYLIKTRGQQVTLSCSPISGHRSVSWYQQTPGQGLQFLFEYFSETQRNKGNFPGRFSGRQFSNSRSEMNVSTLELGDSALYLCASSFSGVDSGTEAFFGQGTRLTVV.

This chain joins TRBV6-5 and TRBJ1-2, with 7 bases lining up with TRBD1. Trimming at V came to 6 bases and at J to 5 bases, leaving 12 bases not matched to a gene. The CDR3 is 15 residues long. Germline assignment: CDR1 MNHEY and CDR2 SVGAGI. The chain's CDR3 is CASSPDRAVNYGYTF. The CDR3, as DNA: TGTGCCAGCAGCCCCGACAGGGCGGTAAATTATGGCTACACCTTC.

This rearrangement joins TRBV11-2 to TRBJ1-1, with 8 bases lining up with TRBD1. CDR1 SGHAT and CDR2 FQNNGV come from the germline V gene. The CDR3 extends over 12 amino acids. V shed 7 bases, J shed 5 bases, and the junction held 3 bases outside the gene matches. In DNA form, the CDR3 reads TGTGCCAGCACTCAGGGGGCAACTGAAGCTTTCTTT. Its protein product is CASTQGATEAFF. Filled out from reference TRBV11-2 and TRBJ1-1, the complete variable domain reads EAGVAQSPRYKIIEKRQSVAFWCNPISGHATLYWYQQILGQGPKLLIQFQNNGVVDDSQLPKDRFSAERLKGVDSTLKIQPAKLEDSAVYLCASTQGATEAFFGQGTRLTVV.

A note on this clone: At one boundary the junction diverges from the germline segment, which might be a read error. The chain links TRBV11-2 to TRBJ1-3, with D perhaps TRBD1 (5 bases). Germline assignment: CDR1 SGHAT and CDR2 FQNNGV. CDR3 size: 16 residues. CDR3 coding DNA: TGTGCCAGCAGCGTAGACAGAACAAACTCTGGAAACACCATATATTTT. Its protein product is CASSVDRTNSGNTIYF.

The V and J genes are TRBV12-5 and TRBJ1-1; 7 bases map to TRBD1. CDR3 length: 13 residues. The germline gives CDR1 LGHNT, CDR2 FRNRAP. The V gene end was trimmed by 6 bases and the J gene end by 7 bases; junction bases not matched to a gene: 8. CDR3 residues: CASGFDRQGEAFF. The CDR3 DNA reads TGTGCTAGTGGCTTTGATCGACAGGGTGAAGCTTTCTTT.

The gene calls are TRBV7-8 and TRBJ2-7; D is perhaps TRBD1 (5 bases). This CDR3 is 11 amino acids long. V dropped 5 bases and J dropped 4 bases, with 6 bases sitting between them. Germline CDR1 and CDR2: SGHVS and FQNEAQ. The CDR3, as DNA: TGTGCCAGCAGCAAGGGGTACGAGCAGTACTTC. Its protein is CASSKGYEQYF.

The CDR3 DNA follows: TGCGCCAGCAGCGCGCCGGGACAGAACTATGGCTACACCTTC. Translating it yields CASSAPGQNYGYTF. The chain joins TRBV5-1 to TRBJ1-2, with 7 nucleotides matching TRBD1. Germline values: CDR1 SGHRS, CDR2 YFSETQ. V lost 4 bases, J lost 2 bases, and 5 bases stayed unmatched. This CDR3 contains 14 residues.

V usage is TRBV30 and J usage is TRBJ2-7; tentative D call: TRBD2 (6 bases). Germline V lookup: CDR1 GTSNPN, CDR2 SVGIG (reference sequence). The CDR3 is 14 amino acids. Trimming stripped 0 bases from V and 4 bases from J, with 13 bases between. CDR3 coding DNA: TGTGCCTGGAGTGTACGGCGGGGACCGTACGAGCAGTACTTC. Its protein is CAWSVRRGPYEQYF.

The rearrangement joins TRBV29-1 to TRBJ1-3; D gene unclear. This CDR3 has 12 residues. The germline V and J ends were trimmed by 4 bases and 0 bases, with 4 bases remaining between them. Germline V lookup: CDR1 SQVTM, CDR2 ANQGSEA. The CDR3 DNA reads as TGCAGCGTTGTAGTCTCTGGAAACACCATATATTTT. Translating gives CSVVVSGNTIYF.

The V call is TRBV9, the J call TRBJ1-1; D unresolved. Germline V gives CDR1 SGDLS, CDR2 YYNGEE. The CDR3 spans 15 residues. V gave up 3 bases and J gave up 1 base, with 13 bases separating them. Written as DNA, the CDR3 is TGTGCCAGCAGCGGTAGGTACAGCCAGAACACTGAAGCTTTCTTT. This codes for CASSGRYSQNTEAFF.